These 13 T cell receptor beta chains came from one sample sequenced in a study of T cells in women clearing cervical HPV infection. The method was immunoSEQ multiplex PCR; TCRdb's version includes in-frame clones alone and lacks a portion of them. This sample's table has approximately 30,000 clones. The sequencing sample was made of blood buffy coat. These TCRs come from a woman between 18 and 75 years old with a cervical HPV16 infection that either progressed to CIN3+ or cleared (not recorded which).

In regard to this clone: The DNA ends 3 residues before the CDR3 does, and the rest of the CDR3 is filled in from the germline J gene. The J gene is TRBJ1-4, the V gene TRBV18; 7 bases are shared with TRBD1. The CDR3 length is 14 residues. The V gene end was trimmed by 5 bases and the J gene end by 7 bases; junction bases not matched to a gene: 7. Germline lookup yields CDR1 KGHSH and CDR2 LQKENI. The CDR3: CASSSGQPSEKLFF. Incomplete CDR3 DNA: TGTGCCAGCTCATCGGGACAGCCTAGTGAAAAA.

Regarding this clone: Sequencing ends 3 residues short of the CDR3 end; the germline J gene provides the rest. V is TRBV28 and J is TRBJ2-7; D remains ambiguous. Germline CDR1 is MDHEN and CDR2 is SYDVKM. V gave up 6 bases and J gave up 5 bases, with 8 bases separating them. The CDR3 is 11 amino acids. The CDR3 spells CASRLYHEQYF. The covered CDR3 bases are TGTGCCAGCAGACTGTACCACGAG.

Regarding this clone: The CDR3 end is not reached by the read, which stops 3 residues before it; the germline J gene fills it in. The rearrangement links TRBV10-2 to TRBJ1-3; D not resolved. Trimming removed 2 bases from V and 0 bases from J, with 5 bases in between. The CDR3 covers 14 residues. CDR1 WSHSY and CDR2 SAAADI come from the germline V gene. The CDR3: CASSEVFSGNTIYF. The CDR3 bases that were read are TGCGCCAGCAGTGAGGTCTTCTCTGGAAACACC.

As regards this clone: The CDR3 end lies 3 residues beyond the end of the read and is filled in from the germline J gene. The V gene is TRBV20-1, the J gene TRBJ2-7, with TRBD2 matching over 11 bases. Germline trimming cut 0 bases from V and 3 bases from J; bases unmatched to any gene: 13. Germline values: CDR1 DFQATT, CDR2 SNEGSKA (reference sequence). This CDR3 spans 18 amino acids. The CDR3 DNA, read in part, is TGCAGTGCTAGAGATTCCCTTCCCAGTCTAGCGGGGGGCTACGAG. This translates into CSARDSLPSLAGGYE. In full, the CDR3 is CSARDSLPSLAGGYEQYF.

A remark on this clone: The read terminates 3 residues before the CDR3 end, so the remaining end is supplied by the germline J gene. This chain joins TRBV20-1 and TRBJ2-4, with D possibly being TRBD1 (6 bases). This CDR3 is built from 14 residues. Trimming took off 1 base at V and 1 base at J, with 8 bases between the two ends. Germline loops: CDR1 DFQATT, CDR2 SNEGSKA (reference sequence). The CDR3 bases that were read are TGCAGTGCTAGAGCAGGGGCTGCCAAAAACATT. Its translation: CSARAGAAKNI. The full CDR3 is CSARAGAAKNIQYF.

Concerning this clone itself: The read comes to an end 3 residues before the CDR3 does, leaving the germline J gene to fill in the end. This chain uses TRBV10-3 with TRBJ2-1; TRBD1 is a possible D gene (5 bases). The germline V and J ends were trimmed by 4 bases and 4 bases, with 8 bases remaining between them. This CDR3 has 13 residues. Germline CDR1 is ENHRY and CDR2 is SYGVKD. This CDR3 is CAISAGIYNEQFF. The CDR3 DNA, read in part, is TGTGCCATCAGTGCAGGGATATACAATGAG.

Worth noting for this clone: The missing CDR3 end, 3 residues past where the read stops, is filled in from the germline J gene. The rearrangement links TRBV18 to TRBJ1-1; 8 bases are a match to TRBD1. The V gene end was trimmed by 6 bases and the J gene end by 4 bases; junction bases not matched to a gene: 7. Germline V gives CDR1 KGHSH, CDR2 LQKENI. The CDR3 contains 14 residues. The DNA read from the CDR3 is TGTGCCAGCTCTCCTACAGGGGGAGGCACTGAA. Translated, it gives CASSPTGGGTE. The CDR3, in full, reads CASSPTGGGTEAFF.

Concerning this clone itself: The observed sequence ends 3 residues before the CDR3 terminus, with the missing tail filled in from the germline J gene. The same CDR3 is also encoded by other DNA sequences in this sample. This rearrangement joins TRBV6-2 or TRBV6-3 to TRBJ1-2, with D unclear. Trimming stripped 4 bases from V and 2 bases from J, with 11 bases between. Germline values: CDR1 MNHEY, CDR2 SVGEGT. The CDR3 has 14 residues. CDR3 DNA, as far as it was read: TGTGCCAGCAGTTTAACAGCCAACAACTATGGC. It codes for CASSLTANNYG. The whole CDR3 reads CASSLTANNYGYTF.

Concerning this clone: The DNA ends 3 residues before the CDR3 does, and the rest of the CDR3 is filled in from the germline J gene. The gene calls are TRBV6-2 or TRBV6-3 and TRBJ2-1; D ambiguous. This CDR3 contains 13 residues. CDR1 is MNHEY, CDR2 SVGEGT, per germline. Trimming took 0 bases from V and 5 from J, leaving 5 bases between them. CDR3 amino acids: CASSYSLNNEQFF. Partial CDR3 DNA: TGTGCCAGCAGTTACTCGCTAAACAATGAG.

A note on this clone: The read ends 3 residues early relative to the CDR3; the germline J gene fills the gap. The chain links TRBV19 to TRBJ2-4; 7 positions match TRBD1. Germline loops: CDR1 LNHDA, CDR2 SQIVND (reference sequence). This CDR3 comprises 14 residues. Partial CDR3 DNA: TGTGCCAGTAGTACAGGGACAGCCAACTATGGT. Its protein is CASSTGTANYG. The full CDR3 reads CASSTGTANYGQYF.

Note on this clone: The read terminates 3 residues before the CDR3 end, so the remaining end is supplied by the germline J gene. The chain recombines TRBV5-1 with TRBJ2-1; 9 nucleotides align to TRBD1. The CDR3 is made up of 15 amino acids. CDR1 and CDR2 from the germline V gene are SGHRS and YFSETQ. V dropped 5 bases and J dropped 1; count of bases not matched to a gene: 4. CDR3 amino acids: CASRRTGESYNEQFF. CDR3 bases read: TGCGCCAGCAGAAGGACAGGGGAGTCCTACAATGAG.

As for this clone: The observed sequence ends 3 residues before the CDR3 terminus, with the missing tail filled in from the germline J gene. The rearrangement links TRBV7-9 to TRBJ1-4; D ambiguous. The CDR3 is 13 amino acids. The germline CDR1 and CDR2 sequences are SEHNR and FQNEAQ (reference sequence). CDR3 protein: CASSSRMGSPLFF. The CDR3 DNA, read in part, is TGTGCCAGCAGCTCTCGGATGGGCTCACCA.

Turning to this clone: Sequence at one end of the junction differs from germline and may be a read error. The read comes to an end 3 residues before the CDR3 does, leaving the germline J gene to fill in the end. Other DNA sequences from this sample encode an identical CDR3 as well. The genes are TRBV7-9 and TRBJ1-3; 8 bases are a match to TRBD1. Per germline, CDR1 SEHNR and CDR2 FQNEAQ (reference sequence). The CDR3 sequence is 15 residues long. CDR3 DNA, as far as it was read: TGTGCCAGCAGCCTAGGACAGGGCACTGGAAACACA. It specifies CASSLGQGTGNT. The CDR3 in full is CASSLGQGTGNTIYF.